A single sample gave rise to the 12 T cell receptor beta chains below, sequenced in a study of blood T cell repertoires in COVID-19. The assay was immunoSEQ multiplex PCR, and TCRdb's table has in-frame clones only and misses some. This repertoire shows around 300,000 clones, 70% to 90% found once; its top ten account for approximately 11%. The sample taken for sequencing was peripheral blood. These receptors all stem from a woman in her seventies with acute or convalescent COVID-19.

The chain has TRBV29-1 and TRBJ2-3, with TRBD2 matching over 8 bases. The CDR3 has 15 amino acids. The germline V gene has CDR1 SQVTM and CDR2 ANQGSEA. After removal of 4 bases from V and 2 bases from J, the junction contained 8 bases not matched to a gene. CDR3 sequence: CSVVPAGATTDTQYF. The CDR3 bases are TGCAGCGTTGTCCCAGCGGGGGCCACCACAGATACGCAGTATTTT.

V and J are TRBV19 and TRBJ2-7, with D possibly being TRBD1 (5 bases). V was trimmed by 2 bases and J by 7 bases, leaving 15 bases between them. Germline V gives CDR1 LNHDA, CDR2 SQIVND (reference sequence). CDR3 length equals 14 residues. The CDR3 sequence is CASSILVSAGEQYF. The CDR3 DNA reads as TGTGCCAGTAGTATACTAGTGTCAGCAGGGGAGCAGTACTTC. Full variable domain (rest looked up from reference TRBV19 and TRBJ2-7): DGGITQSPKYLFRKEGQNVTLSCEQNLNHDAMYWYRQDPGQGLRLIYYSQIVNDFQKGDIAEGYSVSREKKESFPLTVTSAQKNPTAFYLCASSILVSAGEQYFGPGTRLTVT.

J is TRBJ2-1 and V is TRBV29-1; D not resolved. The CDR3 extends over 15 amino acids. The V end was cut by 4 bases, the J end by 0 bases, with 13 bases between. Per the germline V gene, CDR1 is SQVTM and CDR2 is ANQGSEA. The CDR3 region is CSVGFGLASYNEQFF. CDR3 DNA sequence: TGCAGCGTTGGGTTCGGCTTAGCCTCCTACAATGAGCAGTTCTTC.

The chain couples TRBV27 to TRBJ1-6, with 9 bases fitting TRBD1. The CDR3 length is 15 residues. CDR1 and CDR2 (germline): MNHEY, SMNVEV (reference sequence). V shed 6 bases, J shed 10 bases, and the junction held 10 bases outside the gene matches. DNA of the CDR3: TGTGCCAGCAGGGTCCCGGGACAGGGAGGGTCACCCCTCCACTTT. Translation: CASRVPGQGGSPLHF.

This chain connects TRBV6-2 or TRBV6-3 to TRBJ2-7; D possibly corresponds to TRBD2 (5 bases). This CDR3 is 13 amino acids long. V was cut by 4 bases and J by 2 bases, with 9 bases left in between. Germline CDR1 MNHEY, CDR2 SVGEGT. For the CDR3, the DNA is TGTGCCAGCAGTTTGCCCGGGGCCTACGAGCAGTACTTC. Translating it yields CASSLPGAYEQYF.

V and J are TRBV30 and TRBJ2-4, with 9 bases matching TRBD2. The CDR3 extends over 17 amino acids. Germline lookup yields CDR1 GTSNPN and CDR2 SVGIG (reference sequence). The V segment lost 2 bases and the J segment 1 base; nucleotides outside the gene matches: 9. The CDR3 DNA sequence: TGTGCCTGGAGTTTAAGGCAAACTAGCGGGGCCAAAAACATTCAGTACTTC. Its protein is CAWSLRQTSGAKNIQYF.

This chain joins TRBV30 and TRBJ1-2; possible D gene TRBD1, 6 bases. Per germline, CDR1 GTSNPN and CDR2 SVGIG (reference sequence). V lost 5 bases, J lost 2 bases, and 21 bases lay in between. The length of the CDR3 is 16 residues. CDR3 DNA: TGTGCCTGGTCGGAAATATTGGGCGGGGGCAACTATGGCTACACCTTC. Encoded protein: CAWSEILGGGNYGYTF.

J is TRBJ2-7 and V is TRBV18; D gene unclear. Germline lookup yields CDR1 KGHSH and CDR2 LQKENI. Deletions cut 0 bases from V and 4 bases from J, with 10 bases between. This CDR3 is 14 amino acids long. CDR3: CASSPPYSAYEQYF. The CDR3 DNA is TGTGCCAGCTCACCACCCTACAGTGCTTACGAGCAGTACTTC.

This clone was recorded once. This rearrangement joins TRBV7-8 to TRBJ1-4, with D perhaps matching TRBD1 (6 bases). Per the germline V gene, CDR1 is SGHVS and CDR2 is FQNEAQ. Between the trimmed V and J ends, which lost 6 bases and 3 bases, there was a span of 14 bases. The CDR3 is 15 residues long. In DNA form, the CDR3 reads TGTGCCAGCAGTGAGGGGGACCGGCCTAATGAAAAACTGTTTTTT. Translating it yields CASSEGDRPNEKLFF.

This sequence joins TRBV5-6 and TRBJ2-7; D is uncertain. The V end was cut by 4 bases, the J end by 2 bases, with 22 bases between. The CDR3 covers 17 residues. Per germline, CDR1 SGHDT and CDR2 YYEEEE. The CDR3 is CASSPGPKVPQTYEQYF. The CDR3 DNA reads as TGTGCCAGCAGCCCAGGCCCAAAGGTCCCTCAAACCTACGAGCAGTACTTC.

The rearrangement uses TRBV3-1 (or the pseudogene TRBV3-2) and TRBJ1-1; D is unclear. From germline, CDR1 is LGHDT and CDR2 YNNKEL (reference sequence). The length of the CDR3 is 14 residues. The V end lost 4 bases, the J end lost 2 bases, and 11 bases lay between the germline ends. The CDR3 region is CASSPGKQNTEAFF. DNA of the CDR3: TGTGCCAGCAGCCCCGGGAAACAAAACACTGAAGCTTTCTTT.

In its sample, this clone was seen a few times. The J gene is TRBJ2-1, the V gene TRBV9, with D tentatively TRBD1 (6 bases). This CDR3 is built from 16 residues. Germline-derived CDR1 and CDR2 are SGDLS and YYNGEE. Trimming took 4 bases from V and 7 from J, leaving 21 bases between them. CDR3 sequence (DNA): TGTGCCAGCAGCCGGTTCTTGGACAGCCTGTCTAATGAGCAGTTCTTC. Translating gives CASSRFLDSLSNEQFF. Full variable domain (rest looked up from reference TRBV9 and TRBJ2-1): DSGVTQTPKHLITATGQRVTLRCSPRSGDLSVYWYQQSLDQGLQFLIQYYNGEERAKGNILERFSAQQFPDLHSELNLSSLELGDSALYFCASSRFLDSLSNEQFFGPGTRLTVL.